This T cell receptor (beta chain) comes out of a study of T cells in Graves' hyperthyroidism and ophthalmopathy. Clinical symptoms, serum thyroxine, TRAb, thyroid ultrasound and orbital computed tomography informed diagnoses. Extraction of PBMCs used roughly 9.3 ml of fresh peripheral blood. Findings and limits, study-wide: Most expanded thyroid clonotypes above 0.001 also appeared in blood. The model anticipated ophthalmopathy a median approximately 6.6 months pre-onset.

This clonotype was counted between two and nine times. The antigen is undetermined. The investigators amplified TCR beta CDR3 regions from RNA transcripts. HTBI primers drove first-round RT-PCR of the TCR CDR3. TCRdb itself ran the multiplex PCR reads through MiXCR, one entry per CDR3 protein. The data hold 300,000 to 400,000 distinct CDR3 sequences, with less than 15% observed a single time. There are 13 residues in the CDR3. The V segment lost 7 bases and the J segment 8 bases; nucleotides outside the gene matches: 7. Sequencing was done on a sample of blood. The V gene is TRBV12-3 or TRBV12-4, the J gene TRBJ2-2, with 7 bases that match TRBD1. The source of this sequence is a woman aged 18-29 years with Graves' hyperthyroidism. CDR3 sequence: CASNRPRGGELFF. The CDR3 nucleotides are TGTGCCAGCAACCGGCCCAGGGGGGGGGAGCTGTTTTTT.